The rows below give T cell receptor beta chains drawn from one sample of a study of lymphopenia after photon versus proton radiotherapy. Data came from immunoSEQ multiplex PCR; TCRdb stores just in-frame clones and leaves some out. The sample has 67,000 or so clones, more than 75% seen once. Sample: peripheral blood, taken from a patient treated with proton-based radiotherapy. The receptors here all came from a man older than 75 with esophageal cancer. Each CDR3 is given without its conserved first and last residue. A D gene is named only where the DNA matches it firmly.

v_call cdr3_length d_call cdr3_aa
TRBV30 13 TRBD1 AWRHGRGSTDTQY
TRBV4-2 15 TRBD1 ASSQDGEGTGNSPLH
TRBV2 13 TRBD1 ASSEALQGHASQY
TRBV25-1 11 TRBD2 ASTRGGKDTQY
TRBV6-5 12 NA ASSYSGRDTEAF
TRBV7-6 9 NA ASSFINTQY
TRBV4-3 14 TRBD2 ASSYGLAGGAHEQY
TRBV7-9 13 NA ASSLGSAPGQPQH
TRBV4-1 14 NA ASSQVQTGSNEKLF
TRBV11-2 14 TRBD1 ASSLMGQALTGELF
TRBV6-5 12 TRBD2 ASSGTSGTYEQY
TRBV6-6 11 TRBD1 ASSQDRVDGYT
TRBV28 11 NA ASSLGRAWGYT
TRBV25-1 10 NA ARIPPDNEQF
TRBV19 11 NA ASSTRWDQPQH
TRBV28 15 NA ASSAIYLDGRTDTQY
TRBV27 9 NA ASRHVDTQY
TRBV11-3 15 NA ASSFSDSSANTGELF
TRBV7-9 11 NA ASSLWSQYEQY
TRBV5-6 14 NA ASSFPGGGVYTEAF
TRBV7-2 12 NA ASSLGGRYEKLF
TRBV18 13 TRBD2 ASSWTSGDPYEQY